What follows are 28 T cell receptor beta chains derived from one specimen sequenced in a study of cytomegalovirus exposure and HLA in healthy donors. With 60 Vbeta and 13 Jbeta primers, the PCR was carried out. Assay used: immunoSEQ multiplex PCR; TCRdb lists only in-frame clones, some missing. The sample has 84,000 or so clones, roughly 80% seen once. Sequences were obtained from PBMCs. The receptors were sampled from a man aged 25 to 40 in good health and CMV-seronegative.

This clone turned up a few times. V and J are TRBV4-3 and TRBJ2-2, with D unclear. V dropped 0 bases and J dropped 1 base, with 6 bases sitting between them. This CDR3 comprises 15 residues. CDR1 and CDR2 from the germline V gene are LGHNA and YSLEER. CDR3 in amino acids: CASSQDLGNTGELFF. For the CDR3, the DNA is TGCGCCAGCAGCCAAGATCTCGGGAACACCGGGGAGCTGTTTTTT.

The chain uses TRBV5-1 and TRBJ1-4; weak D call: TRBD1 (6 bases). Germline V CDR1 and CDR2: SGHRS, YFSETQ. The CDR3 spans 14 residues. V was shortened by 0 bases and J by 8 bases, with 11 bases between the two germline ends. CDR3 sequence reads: CASSLAGVEEKLFF. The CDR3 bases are TGCGCCAGCAGCTTGGCAGGGGTGGAGGAAAAACTGTTTTTT.

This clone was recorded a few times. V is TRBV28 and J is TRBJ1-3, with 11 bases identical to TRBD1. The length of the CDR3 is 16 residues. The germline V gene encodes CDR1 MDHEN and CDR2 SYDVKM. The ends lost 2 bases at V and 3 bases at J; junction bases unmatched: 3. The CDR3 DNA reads TGTGCCAGCAGTTTAGGACAGGGGGCTTATGGAAACACCATATATTTT. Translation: CASSLGQGAYGNTIYF.

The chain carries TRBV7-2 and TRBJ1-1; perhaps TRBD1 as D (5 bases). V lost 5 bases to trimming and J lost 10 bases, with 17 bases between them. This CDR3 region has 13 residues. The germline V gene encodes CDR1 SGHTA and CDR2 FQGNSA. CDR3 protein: CASSPRDQAGAFF. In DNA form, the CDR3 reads TGTGCCAGCAGCCCGCGGGACCAAGCAGGAGCTTTCTTT.

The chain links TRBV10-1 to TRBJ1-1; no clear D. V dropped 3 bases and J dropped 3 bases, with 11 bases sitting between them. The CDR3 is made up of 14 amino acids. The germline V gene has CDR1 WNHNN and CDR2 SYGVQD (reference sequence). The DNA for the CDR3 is TGCGCCAGCAGTGACGGCAGGTTGGACACTGAAGCTTTCTTT. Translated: CASSDGRLDTEAFF.

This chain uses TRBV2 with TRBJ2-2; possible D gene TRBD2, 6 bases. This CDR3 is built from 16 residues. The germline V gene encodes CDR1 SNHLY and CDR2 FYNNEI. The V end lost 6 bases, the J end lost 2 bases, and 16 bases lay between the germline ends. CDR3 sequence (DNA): TGTGCCAGCAGCGGGGGTGTCAGGCGAAACACCGGGGAGCTGTTTTTT. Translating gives CASSGGVRRNTGELFF.

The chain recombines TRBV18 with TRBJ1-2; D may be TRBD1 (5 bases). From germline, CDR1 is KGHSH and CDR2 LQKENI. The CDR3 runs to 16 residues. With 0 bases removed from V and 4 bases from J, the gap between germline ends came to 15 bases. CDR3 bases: TGTGCCAGCTCACCACCGGTGGGCAGGGCGTTCTATGGCTACACCTTC. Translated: CASSPPVGRAFYGYTF.

CDR3 protein: CASSLKVASGSTDTQYF. DNA for the CDR3: TGTGCCAGCAGTTTAAAGGTTGCTAGCGGGAGCACAGATACGCAGTATTTT. This chain links TRBV28 with TRBJ2-3; 8 bases agree with TRBD2. CDR3 length: 17 residues. CDR1 MDHEN and CDR2 SYDVKM come from the germline V gene. V lost 2 bases, J lost 0 bases, and 7 bases stayed unmatched.

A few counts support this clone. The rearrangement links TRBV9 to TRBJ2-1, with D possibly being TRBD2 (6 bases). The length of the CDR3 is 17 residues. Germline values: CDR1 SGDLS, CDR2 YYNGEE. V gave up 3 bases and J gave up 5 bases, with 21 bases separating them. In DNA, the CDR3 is TGTGCCAGCAGCGCTCCTCAAGGCGGGGAGTACCACAATGAGCAGTTCTTC. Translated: CASSAPQGGEYHNEQFF.

CDR3 coding DNA: TGTGCCATCAGTGACGGAACTAGCGGGAGGGTAGGAGAGCAGTACTTC. The encoded protein is CAISDGTSGRVGEQYF. The V call is TRBV10-3, the J call TRBJ2-7; 13 positions agree with TRBD2. V trimming: 3 bases; J trimming: 7 bases; junction bases outside the gene matches: 9. The CDR3 runs 16 residues. Germline V gene sequence: CDR1 ENHRY, CDR2 SYGVKD.

The CDR3 nucleotides are TGTGCCAGCAGCTTGGGACTAGCGGGGAACACCGGGGAGCTGTTTTTT. Translation: CASSLGLAGNTGELFF. The rearrangement uses TRBV5-8 and TRBJ2-2, with 10 bases identical to TRBD2. Per the germline V gene, CDR1 is SGHTS and CDR2 is YDEGEE. Germline trimming cut 0 bases from V and 1 base from J; bases unmatched to any gene: 0. This CDR3 has 16 residues.

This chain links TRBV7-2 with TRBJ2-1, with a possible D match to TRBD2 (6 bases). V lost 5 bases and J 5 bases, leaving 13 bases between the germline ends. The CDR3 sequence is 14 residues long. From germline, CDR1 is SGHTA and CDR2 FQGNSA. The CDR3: CASSKAGTHNEQFF. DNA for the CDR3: TGTGCCAGCAGCAAAGCCGGGACTCACAATGAGCAGTTCTTC. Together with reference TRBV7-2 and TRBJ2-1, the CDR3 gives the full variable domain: GAGVSQSPSNKVTEKGKDVELRCDPISGHTALYWYRQSLGQGLEFLIYFQGNSAPDKSGLPSDRFSAERTGGSVSTLTIQRTQQEDSAVYLCASSKAGTHNEQFFGPGTRLTVL.

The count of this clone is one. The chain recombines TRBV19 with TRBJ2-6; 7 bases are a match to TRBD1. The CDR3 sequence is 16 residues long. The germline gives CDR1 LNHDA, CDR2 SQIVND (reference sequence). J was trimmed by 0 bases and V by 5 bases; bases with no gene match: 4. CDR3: CASSPGQSSGANVLTF. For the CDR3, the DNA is TGTGCCAGTAGTCCGGGACAGAGCTCTGGGGCCAACGTCCTGACTTTC.

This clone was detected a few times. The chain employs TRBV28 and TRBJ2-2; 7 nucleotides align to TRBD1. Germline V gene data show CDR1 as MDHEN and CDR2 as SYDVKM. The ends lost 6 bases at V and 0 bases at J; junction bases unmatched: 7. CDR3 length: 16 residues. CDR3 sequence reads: CASRRTGVSNTGELFF. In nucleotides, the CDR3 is TGTGCCAGCAGACGAACAGGGGTCTCGAACACCGGGGAGCTGTTTTTT.

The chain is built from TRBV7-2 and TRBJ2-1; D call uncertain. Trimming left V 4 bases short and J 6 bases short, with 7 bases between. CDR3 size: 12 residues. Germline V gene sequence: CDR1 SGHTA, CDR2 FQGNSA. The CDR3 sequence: CASSSWANEQFF. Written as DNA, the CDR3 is TGTGCCAGCAGCTCCTGGGCCAATGAGCAGTTCTTC.

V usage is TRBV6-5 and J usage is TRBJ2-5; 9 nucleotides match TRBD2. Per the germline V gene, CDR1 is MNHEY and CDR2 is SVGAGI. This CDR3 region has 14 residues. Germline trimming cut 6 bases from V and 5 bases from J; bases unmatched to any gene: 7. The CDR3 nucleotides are TGTGCCAGCAGACTTAGCGGGAGAGGGGAGACCCAGTACTTC. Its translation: CASRLSGRGETQYF.

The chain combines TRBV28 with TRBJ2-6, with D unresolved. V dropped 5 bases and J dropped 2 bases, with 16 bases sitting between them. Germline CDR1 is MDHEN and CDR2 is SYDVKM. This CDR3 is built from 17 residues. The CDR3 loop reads CASSAVSIYPGANVLTF. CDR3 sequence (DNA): TGTGCCAGCAGTGCGGTTTCTATATATCCTGGGGCCAACGTCCTGACTTTC.

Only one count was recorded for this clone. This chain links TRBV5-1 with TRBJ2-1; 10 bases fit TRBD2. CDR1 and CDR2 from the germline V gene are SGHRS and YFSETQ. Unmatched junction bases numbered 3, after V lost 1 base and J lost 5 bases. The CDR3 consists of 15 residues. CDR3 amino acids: CASSLLGLADNEQFF. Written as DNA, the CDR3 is TGCGCCAGCAGCTTGCTTGGACTAGCGGACAATGAGCAGTTCTTC.

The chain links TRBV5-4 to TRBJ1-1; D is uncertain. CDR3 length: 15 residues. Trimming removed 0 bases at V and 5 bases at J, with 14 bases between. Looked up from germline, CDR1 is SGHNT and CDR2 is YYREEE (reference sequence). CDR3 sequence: CASSLGLTMVTEAFF. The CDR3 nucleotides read TGTGCCAGCAGCTTGGGCCTTACAATGGTGACTGAAGCTTTCTTT.

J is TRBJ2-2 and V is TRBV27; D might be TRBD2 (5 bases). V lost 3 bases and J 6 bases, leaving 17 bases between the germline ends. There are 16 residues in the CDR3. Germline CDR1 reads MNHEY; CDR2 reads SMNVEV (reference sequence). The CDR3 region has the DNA TGTGCCAGCAGTTTTGGGCCGAGGGCGTATGCCGGGGAGCTGTTTTTT. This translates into CASSFGPRAYAGELFF.

CDR3 protein: CASSPAGGNQPQHF. The DNA for the CDR3 is TGTGCCAGCTCTCCGGCGGGAGGCAATCAGCCCCAGCATTTT. The chain employs TRBV18 and TRBJ1-5; D not resolved. V was pared by 6 bases and J by 2 bases, with 11 bases between. The CDR3 totals 14 residues. Germline CDR1 and CDR2: KGHSH and LQKENI.

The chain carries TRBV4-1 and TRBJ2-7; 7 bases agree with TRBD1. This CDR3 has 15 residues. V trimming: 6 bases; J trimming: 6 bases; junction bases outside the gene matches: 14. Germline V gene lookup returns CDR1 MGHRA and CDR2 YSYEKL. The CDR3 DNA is TGCGCCAGCAGTGAAAACCGGGACAGAAAATGCGAGCAGTACTTC. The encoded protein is CASSENRDRKCEQYF.

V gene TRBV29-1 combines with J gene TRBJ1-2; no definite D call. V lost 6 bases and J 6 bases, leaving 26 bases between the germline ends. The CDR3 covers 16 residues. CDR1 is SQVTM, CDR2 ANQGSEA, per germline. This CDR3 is CSVQPRPPSLADGYTF. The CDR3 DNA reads TGCAGCGTGCAACCCCGGCCGCCCTCTCTGGCGGATGGCTACACCTTC.

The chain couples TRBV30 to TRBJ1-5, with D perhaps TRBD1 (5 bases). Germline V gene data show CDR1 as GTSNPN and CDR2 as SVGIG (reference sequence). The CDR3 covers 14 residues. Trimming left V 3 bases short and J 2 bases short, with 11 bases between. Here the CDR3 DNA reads TGTGCCTGGAGCCGGGGGTCCGGCAATCAGCCCCAGCATTTT. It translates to CAWSRGSGNQPQHF.

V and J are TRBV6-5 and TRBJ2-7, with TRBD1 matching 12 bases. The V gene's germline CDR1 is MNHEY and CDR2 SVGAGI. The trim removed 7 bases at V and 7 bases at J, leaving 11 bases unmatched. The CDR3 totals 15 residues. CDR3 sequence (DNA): TGTGCCAGCACCCCCGTGGGGACAGGGGGCTGGGAGCAGTACTTC. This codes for CASTPVGTGGWEQYF.

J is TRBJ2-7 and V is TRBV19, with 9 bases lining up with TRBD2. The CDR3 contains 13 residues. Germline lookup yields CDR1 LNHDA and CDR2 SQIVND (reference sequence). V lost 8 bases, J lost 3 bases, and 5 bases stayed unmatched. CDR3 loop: CASQSSGIYEQYF. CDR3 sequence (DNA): TGTGCCAGTCAATCTAGCGGGATCTACGAGCAGTACTTC.

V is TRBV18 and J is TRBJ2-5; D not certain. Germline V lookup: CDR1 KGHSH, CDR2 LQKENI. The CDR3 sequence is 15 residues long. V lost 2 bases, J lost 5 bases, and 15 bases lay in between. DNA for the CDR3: TGTGCCAGCTCACCAACTCGAGCGAGCCTGGAGACCCAGTACTTC. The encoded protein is CASSPTRASLETQYF.

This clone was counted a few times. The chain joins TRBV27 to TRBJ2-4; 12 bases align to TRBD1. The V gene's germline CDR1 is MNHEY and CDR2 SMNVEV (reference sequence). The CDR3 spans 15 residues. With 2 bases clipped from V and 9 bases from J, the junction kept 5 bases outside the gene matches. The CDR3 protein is CASSLGTGGSGIQYF. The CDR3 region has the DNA TGTGCCAGCAGTTTAGGGACAGGGGGCTCCGGCATTCAGTACTTC.